This TCR beta chain derives from a study of T-cell reconstitution after alpha-beta-depleted transplantation in children. Notes on the study in general: T-cell counts and diversity were attributed mostly to newly produced T cells one year after transplant. Roughly two months post-transplant, alpha-beta T cells reportedly originated from several hundred graft clones that had expanded. Surviving recipient T cells and intrathymic progenitors accounted for some patients' high TCRbeta diversity at day 60.

On this clonotype: Its target is not known.

As it was prepared, the TCRbeta library received unique molecular identifiers. In TCRdb, the PCR reads were re-called with MiXCR into one record per CDR3 protein. The profile covers some 840,000 distinct CDR3 sequences, with approximately 15% appearing a single time and approximately 4.5% taken by the ten largest. This CDR3 has 16 amino acids. The V end was cut by 8 bases, the J end by 0 bases, with 17 bases between. The sequencing used PBMCs, mostly from graft donor cells, collected 360 days after TCRalphabeta/CD19-depleted stem cell transplant. V gene TRBV12-3 or TRBV12-4 combines with J gene TRBJ1-5; D is uncertain. The source is a male patient between 10 and 17 years old who had a stem cell transplant for acute lymphoblastic leukemia, so the T cells may come from the graft donor. CDR3: CASVRIELFSNQPQHF. CDR3 nucleotides: TGTGCCAGCGTACGAATAGAGCTTTTTAGCAATCAGCCCCAGCATTTT.